This TCR beta chain was recovered during a study of CD8 T cells in Susac syndrome. The CDR3 totals 16 residues. V lost 0 bases to trimming and J lost 2 bases; unmatched junction nucleotides: 6. Looked up from germline, CDR1 is SGHDT and CDR2 is YYEEEE. Reverse transcription of about 0.5 to 1 ug RNA used random hexamers. Across 54 Vbeta and 13 Jbeta, TCR beta CDR3 was amplified with immunoSEQ multiplex PCR. TCRdb used MiXCR to reprocess the immunoSEQ multiplex PCR reads, holding one entry per CDR3 protein. The sample has 250,000 to 300,000 distinct CDR3 sequences, more than 75% seen once. Sequencing targeted TCR beta in T cells from blood (CD8+ and CD4+). The multiple sclerosis controls consisted of treatment-naive patients with relapsing-remitting disease, either stable or active.

This clonotype was sampled from a human donor with multiple sclerosis. The sequencing sample was made of CD8+ T cells from PBMCs. The chain employs TRBV5-6 and TRBJ2-5; 8 positions match TRBD2. CDR3: CASSLELAGGQETQYF. CDR3 sequence (DNA): TGTGCCAGCAGCTTGGAGCTTGCGGGGGGACAAGAGACCCAGTACTTC.